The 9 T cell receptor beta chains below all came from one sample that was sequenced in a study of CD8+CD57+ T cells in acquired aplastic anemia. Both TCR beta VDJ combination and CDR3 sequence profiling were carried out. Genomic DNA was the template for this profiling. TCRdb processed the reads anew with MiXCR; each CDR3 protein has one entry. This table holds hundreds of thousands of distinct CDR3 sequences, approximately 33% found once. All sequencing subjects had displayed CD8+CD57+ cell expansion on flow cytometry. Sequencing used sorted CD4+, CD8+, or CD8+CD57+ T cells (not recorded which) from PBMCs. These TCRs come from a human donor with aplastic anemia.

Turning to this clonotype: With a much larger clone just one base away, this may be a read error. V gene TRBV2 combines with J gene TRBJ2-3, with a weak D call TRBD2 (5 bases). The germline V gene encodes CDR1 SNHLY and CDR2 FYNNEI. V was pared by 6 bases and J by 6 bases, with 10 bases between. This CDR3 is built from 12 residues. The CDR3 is CASSGLPDTQYF. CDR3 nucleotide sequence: TGTGCCAGCAGCGGACTCCCCGATACGCAGTATTTT.

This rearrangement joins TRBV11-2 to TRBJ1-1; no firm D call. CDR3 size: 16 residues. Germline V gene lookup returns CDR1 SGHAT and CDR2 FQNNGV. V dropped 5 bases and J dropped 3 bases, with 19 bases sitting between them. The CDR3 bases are TGTGCCAGCAGCGCCACGGGATTAAGGGTCGACACTGAAGCTTTCTTT. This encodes CASSATGLRVDTEAFF.

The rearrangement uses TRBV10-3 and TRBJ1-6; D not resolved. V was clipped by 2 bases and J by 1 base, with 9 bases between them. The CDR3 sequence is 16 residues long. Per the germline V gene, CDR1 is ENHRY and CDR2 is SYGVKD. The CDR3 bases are TGTGCCATCAGTGAGCGGTTGGGGTCCTATAATTCACCCCTCCACTTT. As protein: CAISERLGSYNSPLHF.

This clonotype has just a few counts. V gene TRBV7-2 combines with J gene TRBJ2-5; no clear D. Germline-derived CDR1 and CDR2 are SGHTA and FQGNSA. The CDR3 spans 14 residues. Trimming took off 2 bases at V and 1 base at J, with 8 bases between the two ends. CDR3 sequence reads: CASSLPRFQETQYF. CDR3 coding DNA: TGTGCCAGCAGCTTACCAAGATTCCAAGAGACCCAGTACTTC.

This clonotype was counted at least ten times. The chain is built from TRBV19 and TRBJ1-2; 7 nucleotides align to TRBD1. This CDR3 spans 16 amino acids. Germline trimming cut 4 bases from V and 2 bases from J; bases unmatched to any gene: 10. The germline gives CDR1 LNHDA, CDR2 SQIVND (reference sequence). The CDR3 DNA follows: TGTGCCAGTAGTACGCCGGGACAGACGAGAAACTATGGCTACACCTTC. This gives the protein CASSTPGQTRNYGYTF.

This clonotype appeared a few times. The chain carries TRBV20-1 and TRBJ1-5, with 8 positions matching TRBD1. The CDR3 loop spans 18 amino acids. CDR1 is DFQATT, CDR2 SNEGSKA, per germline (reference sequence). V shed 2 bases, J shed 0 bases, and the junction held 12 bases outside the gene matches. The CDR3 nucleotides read TGCAGTGCTAGAAGGTCAGAGACAGGGGCTTATAGCAATCAGCCCCAGCATTTT. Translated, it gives CSARRSETGAYSNQPQHF.

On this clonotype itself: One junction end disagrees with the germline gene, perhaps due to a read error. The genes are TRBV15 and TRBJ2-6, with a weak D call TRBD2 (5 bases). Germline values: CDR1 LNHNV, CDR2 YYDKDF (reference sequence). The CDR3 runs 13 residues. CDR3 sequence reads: CATSRVIGDTEAF. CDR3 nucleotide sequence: TGTGCCACCAGCAGAGTAATCGGGGATACTGAAGCTTTC. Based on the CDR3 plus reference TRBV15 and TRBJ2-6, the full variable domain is DAMVIQNPRYQVTQFGKPVTLSCSQTLNHNVMYWYQQKSSQAPKLLFHYYDKDFNNEADTPDNFQSRRPNTSFCFLDIRSPGLGDTAMYLCATSRVIGDTEAFGAGSRLTVL.

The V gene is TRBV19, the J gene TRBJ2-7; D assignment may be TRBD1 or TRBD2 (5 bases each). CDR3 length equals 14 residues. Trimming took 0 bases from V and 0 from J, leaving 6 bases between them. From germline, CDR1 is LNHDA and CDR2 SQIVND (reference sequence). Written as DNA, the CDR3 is TGTGCCAGTAGTATAGACGGGACCTCCTACGAGCAGTACTTC. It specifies CASSIDGTSYEQYF. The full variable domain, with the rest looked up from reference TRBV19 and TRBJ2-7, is DGGITQSPKYLFRKEGQNVTLSCEQNLNHDAMYWYRQDPGQGLRLIYYSQIVNDFQKGDIAEGYSVSREKKESFPLTVTSAQKNPTAFYLCASSIDGTSYEQYFGPGTRLTVT.

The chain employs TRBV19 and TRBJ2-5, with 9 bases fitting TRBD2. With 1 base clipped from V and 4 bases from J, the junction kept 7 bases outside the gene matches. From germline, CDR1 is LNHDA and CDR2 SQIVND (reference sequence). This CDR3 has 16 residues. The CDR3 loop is CASSIVSGRWGETQYF. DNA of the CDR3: TGTGCCAGTAGTATAGTTAGCGGGAGATGGGGAGAGACCCAGTACTTC. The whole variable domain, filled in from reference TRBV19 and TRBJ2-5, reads DGGITQSPKYLFRKEGQNVTLSCEQNLNHDAMYWYRQDPGQGLRLIYYSQIVNDFQKGDIAEGYSVSREKKESFPLTVTSAQKNPTAFYLCASSIVSGRWGETQYFGPGTRLLVL.